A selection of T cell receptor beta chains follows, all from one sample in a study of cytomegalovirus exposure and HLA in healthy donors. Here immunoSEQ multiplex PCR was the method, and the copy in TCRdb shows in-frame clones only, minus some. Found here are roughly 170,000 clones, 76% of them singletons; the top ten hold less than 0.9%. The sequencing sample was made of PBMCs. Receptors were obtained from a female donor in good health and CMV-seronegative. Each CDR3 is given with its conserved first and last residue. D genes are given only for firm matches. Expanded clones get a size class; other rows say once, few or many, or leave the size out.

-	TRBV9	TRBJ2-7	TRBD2	CASSVAASGPQQYF	TGTGCCAGCAGCGTAGCGGCTAGCGGGCCCCAGCAGTACTTC
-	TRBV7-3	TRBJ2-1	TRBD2	CASSITAGWALAGGTVF	TGTGCCAGCAGCATAACCGCAGGGTGGGCCCTAGCGGGAGGAACGGTCTTC
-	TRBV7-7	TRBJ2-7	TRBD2	CASSTPPRTSGSWYEQYF	TGTGCCAGCAGCACCCCCCCCCGGACTAGCGGGAGTTGGTACGAGCAGTACTTC
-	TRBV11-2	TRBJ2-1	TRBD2	CASSLSGRVSNEQFF	TGTGCCAGCAGCTTAAGCGGGAGAGTATCCAATGAGCAGTTCTTC
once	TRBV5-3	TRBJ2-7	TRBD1	CARSGRDRGTYEQYF	TGTGCCAGAAGCGGCCGGGACAGGGGCACCTACGAGCAGTACTTC
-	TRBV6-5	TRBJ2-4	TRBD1	CASSRDSLAKNSQYF	TGTGCCAGCAGCCGGGACAGCCTAGCCAAAAACAGTCAGTACTTC
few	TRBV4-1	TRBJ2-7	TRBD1	CASSLQPGQVIGEQYF	TGCGCCAGCAGCTTACAGCCGGGACAGGTTATAGGCGAGCAGTACTTC
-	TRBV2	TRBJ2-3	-	CTSSGGGGGRRDTQYF	TGTACCAGCAGCGGAGGGGGCGGGGGGCGTAGAGATACGCAGTATTTT
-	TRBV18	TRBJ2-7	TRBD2	CASSLREGYEQYF	TGTGCCAGCTCACTTCGGGAGGGCTACGAGCAGTACTTC
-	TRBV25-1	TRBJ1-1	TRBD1	CASTADRGYTEAFF	TGTGCCAGCACCGCCGACAGGGGATACACTGAAGCTTTCTTT
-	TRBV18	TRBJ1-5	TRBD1	CASSPSGQGNGQPQHF	TGTGCCAGCTCCCCATCCGGACAGGGGAACGGCCAGCCCCAGCATTTT
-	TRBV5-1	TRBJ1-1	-	CASSSTPEDTEAFF	TGCGCCAGCAGCTCGACCCCGGAGGACACTGAAGCTTTCTTT
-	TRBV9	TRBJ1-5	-	CASSVGLVSGQPQHF	TGTGCCAGCAGCGTAGGTTTAGTCTCGGGTCAGCCCCAGCATTTT
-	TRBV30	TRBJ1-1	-	CAWSPPGRGHTEAFF	TGTGCCTGGAGCCCTCCGGGCAGGGGACACACTGAAGCTTTCTTT
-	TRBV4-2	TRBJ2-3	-	CASSQVDRLTTDTQYF	TGTGCCAGCAGCCAAGTTGACAGACTTACCACAGATACGCAGTATTTT
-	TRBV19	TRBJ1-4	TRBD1	CASGVIRQGEEKLFF	TGTGCCAGTGGCGTCATTCGACAGGGGGAGGAAAAACTGTTTTTT
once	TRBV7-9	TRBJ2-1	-	CASSLGGDSLNEQFF	TGTGCCAGCAGCTTAGGAGGTGACAGTTTAAATGAGCAGTTCTTC
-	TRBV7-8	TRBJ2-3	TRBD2	CASSLVSGGRLSTDTQYF	TGTGCCAGCAGCTTAGTTAGCGGGGGACGCCTTAGCACAGATACGCAGTATTTT
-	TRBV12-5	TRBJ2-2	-	CASGFRGLNTGELFF	TGTGCTAGTGGTTTTCGCGGTCTGAACACCGGGGAGCTGTTTTTT
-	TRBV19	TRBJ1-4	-	CATRGLRVDEKLFF	TGTGCCACCAGGGGATTGAGGGTTGATGAAAAACTGTTTTTT
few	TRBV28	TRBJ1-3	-	CASSLKGRLRGGNTIYF	TGTGCCAGCAGTTTAAAAGGACGCCTAAGGGGGGGAAACACCATATATTTT
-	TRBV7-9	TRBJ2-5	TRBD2	CASSQRGGGPQETQYF	TGTGCCAGCTCTCAAAGAGGCGGGGGACCTCAGGAGACCCAGTACTTC
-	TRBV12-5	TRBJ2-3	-	CASGLVLSPGHKYSTDTQYF	TGTGCTAGTGGTTTGGTGCTAAGTCCGGGACACAAATACAGCACAGATACGCAGTATTTT
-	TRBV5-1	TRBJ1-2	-	CASSLAGQGGGYTF	TGCGCCAGCAGCTTGGCCGGTCAGGGAGGTGGCTACACCTTC
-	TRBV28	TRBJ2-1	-	CASSPTAGLSNEQFF	TGTGCCAGCTCCCCGACCGCGGGGCTATCCAATGAGCAGTTCTTC
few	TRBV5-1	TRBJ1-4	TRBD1	CASSSDRVGEKLFF	TGCGCCAGCAGCTCCGACAGGGTGGGTGAAAAACTGTTTTTT
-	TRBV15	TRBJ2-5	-	CATSRDEGGRETQYF	TGTGCCACCAGCAGAGATGAAGGAGGTCGGGAGACCCAGTACTTC
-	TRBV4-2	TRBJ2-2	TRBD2	CASSQYSGGTGELFF	TGTGCCAGCAGTCAGTATAGCGGGGGCACCGGGGAGCTGTTTTTT
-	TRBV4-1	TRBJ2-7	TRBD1	CASSQEGTGSREQYF	TGCGCCAGCAGCCAAGAAGGGACAGGGTCGCGGGAGCAGTACTTC
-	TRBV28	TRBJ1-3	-	CASSLTARAAGNTIYF	TGTGCCAGCAGTTTAACCGCGAGGGCGGCTGGAAACACCATATATTTT
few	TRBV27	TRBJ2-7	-	CASSFEGGLNYEQYF	TGTGCCAGCAGTTTCGAGGGTGGCCTTAACTACGAGCAGTACTTC
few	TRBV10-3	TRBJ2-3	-	CAISVREGGTDTQYF	TGTGCCATCAGTGTCCGTGAAGGGGGCACAGATACGCAGTATTTT